The rows below give T cell receptor beta chains drawn from one sample of a study of control samples from healthy donors and cancer patients. The protocol was immunoSEQ multiplex PCR, while the TCRdb copy is restricted to in-frame clones and leaves out a portion. The sample contains approximately 120,000 clones, roughly 84% of which appear only once. What was sequenced was blood. These receptors originate from a man aged 35-49 years in good health. CDR3s include the opening cysteine and the closing phenylalanine or tryptophan. Fields, in order: clone size, J gene, V gene, D gene, CDR3 protein, CDR3 DNA. D genes are given only for firm matches. Size values are once, few and many counts, or a class for expanded clones, and some rows have none.

>.|TRBJ2-5|TRBV6-5|.
CASSYSNRGAGATQYF
TGTGCCAGCAGTTACTCGAATCGGGGTGCGGGGGCGACCCAGTACTTC
>.|TRBJ2-7|TRBV7-6|TRBD1
CASSHYRGYEQYF
TGTGCCAGCAGCCATTACAGGGGTTACGAGCAGTACTTC
>.|TRBJ2-3|TRBV11-2|TRBD2
CASSLDWTSGGHGADTQYF
TGTGCCAGCAGCTTAGACTGGACTAGCGGGGGGCATGGCGCAGATACGCAGTATTTT
>.|TRBJ1-2|TRBV6-2/TRBV6-3|.
CASSYGQNYGYTF
TGTGCCAGCAGTTACGGACAGAACTATGGCTACACCTTC
>.|TRBJ2-3|TRBV7-9|TRBD2
CASSWTSGGTDTQYF
TGTGCCAGCAGCTGGACTAGCGGGGGCACAGATACGCAGTATTTT
>once|TRBJ1-2|TRBV4-3|.
CASSQEGRASRYGYTF
TGCGCCAGCAGCCAAGAGGGGAGGGCATCCCGCTATGGCTACACCTTC
>.|TRBJ2-5|TRBV5-8|.
CASSLGGQETQYF
TGTGCCAGCAGCTTGGGCGGACAAGAGACCCAGTACTTC
>.|TRBJ2-2|TRBV6-2/TRBV6-3|TRBD1
CASSDPGQGLIGELFF
TGTGCCAGCAGTGATCCGGGACAGGGGTTGATCGGGGAGCTGTTTTTT
>.|TRBJ1-1|TRBV7-9|.
CASSLDGRGGTEAFF
TGTGCCAGCAGCTTAGACGGCAGGGGAGGCACTGAAGCTTTCTTT
>.|TRBJ1-2|TRBV6-5|TRBD1
CASRDPGTGVGYTF
TGTGCCAGCAGAGATCCCGGGACAGGAGTTGGCTACACCTTC
>.|TRBJ2-7|TRBV7-2|TRBD2
CASSLVSGVLGSYEQYF
TGTGCCAGCAGCTTAGTTAGCGGGGTGCTAGGGTCCTACGAGCAGTACTTC
>.|TRBJ1-1|TRBV12-3/TRBV12-4|TRBD1
CASSWTGGTEAFF
TGTGCCAGCAGTTGGACAGGGGGCACTGAAGCTTTCTTT
>.|TRBJ1-2|TRBV27|.
CASSSAGADYGYTF
TGTGCCAGCAGTTCCGCAGGGGCTGACTATGGCTACACCTTC
>many|TRBJ2-7|TRBV7-3|.
CASSLTMARYDEQYF
TGTGCCAGCAGCTTAACAATGGCTCGGTACGACGAGCAGTACTTC
>.|TRBJ2-3|TRBV7-2|TRBD2
CASSLSGGSIDTQYF
TGTGCCAGCAGCTTAAGCGGGGGATCCATAGATACGCAGTATTTT
>.|TRBJ1-1|TRBV18|.
CASSPPSGRGSSTEAFF
TGTGCCAGCTCACCACCCTCGGGCAGGGGAAGTAGCACTGAAGCTTTCTTT
>once|TRBJ1-3|TRBV11-3|.
CASSPTSSGNTIYF
TGTGCCAGCAGCCCAACCAGCTCTGGAAACACCATATATTTT
>.|TRBJ2-7|TRBV27|TRBD1
CASRGTGSYEQYF
TGTGCCAGCAGAGGGACAGGTTCCTACGAGCAGTACTTC
>.|TRBJ2-1|TRBV20-1|.
CSAPLGNEQFF
TGCAGTGCCCCCCTTGGCAATGAGCAGTTCTTC
>few|TRBJ1-4|TRBV2|.
CASSADSGTLNEKLFF
TGTGCCAGCAGTGCGGACTCCGGGACATTGAATGAAAAACTGTTTTTT
>.|TRBJ1-6|TRBV2|.
CASSDGTYNSPLHF
TGTGCCAGCAGTGACGGGACCTATAATTCACCCCTCCACTTT
>.|TRBJ2-1|TRBV6-2/TRBV6-3|TRBD2
CASRYGLAGGENNEQFF
TGTGCCAGCAGATACGGACTAGCGGGGGGGGAAAACAATGAGCAGTTCTTC
>.|TRBJ2-5|TRBV6-5|.
CASSYSGDTQETQYF
TGTGCCAGCAGTTACTCGGGGGACACCCAAGAGACCCAGTACTTC
>.|TRBJ2-6|TRBV7-8|TRBD1
CAIPPTGTGFTSGANVLTF
TGTGCCATCCCACCCACCGGGACAGGGTTTACCTCTGGGGCCAACGTCCTGACTTTC
>.|TRBJ1-2|TRBV7-6|.
CASSSTLDPGLGGYTF
TGTGCCAGCAGCTCTACTTTAGACCCGGGATTGGGGGGCTACACCTTC
>.|TRBJ1-2|TRBV2|.
CASSERSAAWISGYTF
TGTGCCAGCAGTGAACGCTCGGCGGCTTGGATTAGTGGCTACACCTTC
>.|TRBJ1-5|TRBV7-9|.
CASSLYNQPQHF
TGTGCCAGCAGCCTATACAATCAGCCCCAGCATTTT